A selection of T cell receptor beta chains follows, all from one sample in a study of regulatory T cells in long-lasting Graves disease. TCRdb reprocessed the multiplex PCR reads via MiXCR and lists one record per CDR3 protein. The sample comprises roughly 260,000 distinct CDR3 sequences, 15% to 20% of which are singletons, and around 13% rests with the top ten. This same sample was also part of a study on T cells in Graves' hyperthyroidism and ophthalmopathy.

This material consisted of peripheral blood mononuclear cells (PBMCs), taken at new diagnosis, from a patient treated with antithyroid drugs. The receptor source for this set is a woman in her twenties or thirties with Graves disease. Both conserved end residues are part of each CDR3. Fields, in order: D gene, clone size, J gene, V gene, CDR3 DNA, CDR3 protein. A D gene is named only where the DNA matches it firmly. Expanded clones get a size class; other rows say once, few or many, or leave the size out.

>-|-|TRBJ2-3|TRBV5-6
TGTGCCAGCAGCGAAGGACAGAGCACAGATACGCAGTATTTT
CASSEGQSTDTQYF
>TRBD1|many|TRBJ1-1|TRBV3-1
TGTGCCAGCAGCCTCGCGCCAGGGGGCTCGGACACTGAAGCTTTCTTT
CASSLAPGGSDTEAFF
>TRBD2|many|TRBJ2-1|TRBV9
TGTGCCAGCAGCCGTACTAGCGGGGACCAAAATGAGCAGTTCTTC
CASSRTSGDQNEQFF
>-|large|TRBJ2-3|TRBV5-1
TGCGCCAGCAGCTTGGTATTTGCAGATACGCAGTATTTT
CASSLVFADTQYF
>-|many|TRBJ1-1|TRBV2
TGTGCCAGCCGGCCCATAAACACTGAAGCTTTCTTT
CASRPINTEAFF
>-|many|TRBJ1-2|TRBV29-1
TGCAGCGTCCCACTCCCAACCCGAGGCTCACAGGGCTTTGGCTACACCTTC
CSVPLPTRGSQGFGYTF
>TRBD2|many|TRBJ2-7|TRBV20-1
TGCAGTGCTAGAGAAGTCCGACTAGCGAGGTCCTACGAGCAGTACTTC
CSAREVRLARSYEQYF
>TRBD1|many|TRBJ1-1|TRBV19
TGTGCCAGTAGTGTCACAGGGGGCCCTGGGCTGAACACTGAAGCTTTCTTT
CASSVTGGPGLNTEAFF
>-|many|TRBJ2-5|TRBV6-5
TGTGCCAGCAGTTCGCTCCGACGGACGTACCAAGAGACCCAGTACTTC
CASSSLRRTYQETQYF
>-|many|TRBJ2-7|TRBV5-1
TGCGCCAGCAGCCTCGGGGATTACAGCTCCTACGAGCAGTACTTC
CASSLGDYSSYEQYF
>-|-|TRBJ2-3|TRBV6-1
TGTGCCAGCAGTGAGTCACCCCCCACAGATACGCAGTATTTT
CASSESPPTDTQYF
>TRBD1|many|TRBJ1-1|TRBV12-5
TGTGCTAGTGGTTTGGTAGTACGACAGGGCTACATGAACACTGAAGCTTTCTTT
CASGLVVRQGYMNTEAFF
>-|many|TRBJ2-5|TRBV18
TGTGCCAGCTCACCACCGGGGGTAGAAGAGGCCCAGTACTTC
CASSPPGVEEAQYF
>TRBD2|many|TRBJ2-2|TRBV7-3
TGTGCCAGCAGCCTGACTAGCGGGGGGGCCGGGGAGCTGTTTTTT
CASSLTSGGAGELFF
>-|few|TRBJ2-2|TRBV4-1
TGCGCCAGCAGGGACGTGTTAGCCGGGGAGCTGTTTTTT
CASRDVLAGELFF
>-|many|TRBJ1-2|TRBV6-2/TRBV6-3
TGTGCCAGCAGTATGGTGGGGAATGGCTACACCTTC
CASSMVGNGYTF
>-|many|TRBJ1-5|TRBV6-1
TGTGCCAGCTCTAGCGAGGGTATCGGCAATCAGCCCCAGCATTTT
CASSSEGIGNQPQHF
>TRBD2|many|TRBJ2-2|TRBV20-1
TGCAGTGCTAGAGAGCGGATGGGACTAGCGGGGATAGTCGCCGGGGAGCTGTTTTTT
CSARERMGLAGIVAGELFF
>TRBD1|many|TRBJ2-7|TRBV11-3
TGTGCCAGCAGCAACCGGGACAGGGCCAACGAGCAGTACTTC
CASSNRDRANEQYF
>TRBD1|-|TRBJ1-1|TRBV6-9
TGCGCCAGCAGTGATCAGGGGGCCGGCACTGAAGCTTTCTTT
CASSDQGAGTEAFF
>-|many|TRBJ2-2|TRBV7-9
TGTGCCAGCAGCTCATTCAGTTGGAGAAACACCGGGGAGCTGTTTTTT
CASSSFSWRNTGELFF
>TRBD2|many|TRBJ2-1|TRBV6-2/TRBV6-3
TGTGCCAGCAGGGCGGGGGGCCGCGAGCAGTTCTTC
CASRAGGREQFF
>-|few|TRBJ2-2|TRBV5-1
TGCGCCAGCAGCTTCACAGGCGCGAACACCGGGGAGCTGTTTTTT
CASSFTGANTGELFF
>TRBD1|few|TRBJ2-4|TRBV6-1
TGTGCCAGCAGGGCATTAAGGACAGGGTCGACCAAAAACATTCAGTACTTC
CASRALRTGSTKNIQYF
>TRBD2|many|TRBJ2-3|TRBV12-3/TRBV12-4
TGTGCCAGCAGCCACAATAGCGGGGTCACAGATACGCAGTATTTT
CASSHNSGVTDTQYF
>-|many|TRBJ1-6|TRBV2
TGTGCCAGCAGTGAATGGGGGCGCGATAATTCACCCCTCCACTTT
CASSEWGRDNSPLHF
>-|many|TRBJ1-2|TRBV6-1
TGTGCCAGCAGCCGGGACGGTTATGGCTACACCTTC
CASSRDGYGYTF
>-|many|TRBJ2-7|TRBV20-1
TGCAGTGCCCAGACGGGGGCGGAGGACGAGCAGTACTTC
CSAQTGAEDEQYF